The 22 T cell receptor beta chains below all came from one sample that was sequenced in a study of neurological immune-mediated disorders. In TCRdb, the 5' RACE reads were re-called with MiXCR into one record per CDR3 protein. Of approximately 37,000 distinct CDR3 sequences listed, roughly 15% are singletons. The specimen sequenced was PBMCs. The receptor source for this set is a woman between 45 and 65 years old with HTLV-1-associated myelopathy (HAM/TSP).

This clonotype was seen ten or more times. The V gene is TRBV28, the J gene TRBJ1-5; TRBD1 might be the D (6 bases). V was clipped by 5 bases and J by 0 bases, with 14 bases between them. The CDR3 contains 16 residues. Germline values: CDR1 MDHEN, CDR2 SYDVKM. CDR3 DNA sequence: TGTGCCAGCAGTCCGGGACAAATTTATAGCAATCAGCCCCAGCATTTT. Residues: CASSPGQIYSNQPQHF.

This clonotype was seen at least ten times. The chain joins TRBV9 to TRBJ1-1; D perhaps matches TRBD1 (6 bases). The CDR3 loop spans 14 amino acids. CDR1 and CDR2 (germline): SGDLS, YYNGEE. Trimming shortened V by 4 bases and J by 1 base, and 11 bases separated the two germline ends. As DNA, the CDR3 is TGTGCCAGCAGCCTAGGACAGTCGAACACTGAAGCTTTCTTT. It specifies CASSLGQSNTEAFF.

This clonotype was seen repeatedly, ten times or more. The rearrangement links TRBV7-8 to TRBJ2-7, with TRBD2 matching 8 bases. CDR1 is SGHVS and CDR2 is FQNEAQ in the germline V gene. This CDR3 has 18 amino acids. V lost 1 base to trimming and J lost 2 bases; unmatched junction nucleotides: 13. CDR3 region: CASSLGGGLARSTYEQYV. CDR3 in DNA: TGTGCCAGCAGCTTAGGCGGAGGACTAGCTAGGTCCACCTACGAGCAGTACGTC.

This clonotype was recorded at least ten times. The rearrangement joins TRBV29-1 to TRBJ2-2; D perhaps matches TRBD2 (5 bases). The CDR3 loop spans 14 amino acids. Trimming took off 6 bases at V and 1 base at J, with 12 bases between the two ends. Germline V lookup: CDR1 SQVTM, CDR2 ANQGSEA. The CDR3 nucleotides read TGCAGCGTCACTGACGAGGGGAACACCGGGGAGCTGTTTTTT. Its translation is CSVTDEGNTGELFF.

Turning to this clonotype: A read error may account for a junction end that differs from germline. The rearrangement uses TRBV5-6 and TRBJ1-5; 7 bases map to TRBD1. Per germline, CDR1 SGHDT and CDR2 YYEEEE. The CDR3 extends over 15 amino acids. Written as DNA, the CDR3 is TGTGCCAGCAGCTTTAAGGGGGCCTTGAATCATCCCCAGCATTTT. It codes for CASSFKGALNHPQHF.

Only a few counts were recorded for this clonotype. This rearrangement joins TRBV6-5 to TRBJ2-7; TRBD2 matches 7 bases. The CDR3 is made up of 16 amino acids. Germline CDR1 and CDR2: MNHEY and SVGAGI. After removal of 0 bases from V and 4 bases from J, the junction contained 9 bases not matched to a gene. This CDR3 is CASSYSKGLAAYEQYF. CDR3 nucleotides: TGTGCCAGCAGTTACTCGAAAGGTCTAGCGGCTTACGAGCAGTACTTC.

This clonotype came up many times. The V and J genes are TRBV6-4 and TRBJ2-2; 8 bases agree with TRBD1. Germline-derived CDR1 and CDR2 are MRHNA and SNTAGT. The length of the CDR3 is 16 residues. V dropped 6 bases and J dropped 3; count of bases not matched to a gene: 9. The CDR3 DNA follows: TGTGCCAGCAGCCCATCCGGGACAGGATACACCGGGGAGCTGTTTTTT. The encoded protein is CASSPSGTGYTGELFF.

This clonotype was seen at least ten times. Since a much larger clone is just one base distant, this may be a read error. The J gene is TRBJ2-5, the V gene TRBV7-3, with a possible D match to TRBD1 (5 bases). Trimming pared 1 base from V and 4 bases from J, leaving 7 bases between. Germline V gene lookup returns CDR1 SGHTA and CDR2 FQGTGA. The CDR3 totals 13 residues. CDR3 nucleotides: TGTGCCAGCAGCTTAAACAGGAGAGAGACCCAGTACTTC. This encodes CASSLNRRETQYF.

This clonotype was detected many times. The chain has TRBV20-1 and TRBJ2-3; D possibly corresponds to TRBD1 (5 bases). The V and J ends lost 2 bases and 12 bases respectively, with 12 bases between them. Germline CDR1 is DFQATT and CDR2 is SNEGSKA (reference sequence). The CDR3 totals 11 residues. CDR3 region: CSARPSRAQYF. The CDR3 DNA sequence: TGCAGTGCTAGACCCTCCAGGGCCCAGTATTTT.

This clonotype was counted at least ten times. This chain joins TRBV6-2 or TRBV6-3 and TRBJ1-5; D may be TRBD1 (5 bases). V lost 4 bases, J lost 7 bases, and 17 bases lay in between. CDR3 length equals 15 residues. CDR1 and CDR2 from the germline V gene are MNHEY and SVGEGT. Here the CDR3 DNA reads TGTGCCAGCAGTTGGGCGCAGGGCCGGGGGCAGCCCCAGCATTTT. This gives the protein CASSWAQGRGQPQHF.

The table lists this clonotype with many counts. The chain is built from TRBV7-2 and TRBJ2-2; 14 bases are shared with TRBD2. Germline V lookup: CDR1 SGHTA, CDR2 FQGNSA. Trimming cost V 5 bases and J 3 bases; bases outside gene matches: 11. The CDR3 has 19 amino acids. The CDR3 reads CASSGPGLAGVWDTGELFF. The CDR3 nucleotides read TGTGCCAGCAGCGGGCCGGGACTAGCGGGGGTGTGGGACACCGGGGAGCTGTTTTTT.

This clonotype was counted many times. The V call is TRBV6-2 or TRBV6-3, the J call TRBJ1-2, with D hard to call. V lost 7 bases and J lost 3, with 9 bases in between. The CDR3 consists of 12 residues. Germline-derived CDR1 and CDR2 are MNHEY and SVGEGT. CDR3: CASKDGYYGYTF. CDR3 sequence (DNA): TGTGCCAGCAAAGACGGATACTATGGCTACACCTTC.

This clonotype appeared many times. This chain connects TRBV7-2 to TRBJ2-3; D gene ambiguous. Germline V lookup: CDR1 SGHTA, CDR2 FQGNSA. The CDR3 consists of 13 residues. Trimming cost V 3 bases and J 1 base, with 5 bases left between them. The CDR3 spells CASSFGRTDTQYF. The CDR3 nucleotides are TGTGCCAGCAGCTTCGGCCGCACAGATACGCAGTATTTT.

This clonotype was counted at least ten times. J is TRBJ2-5 and V is TRBV5-1; D possibly corresponds to TRBD1 (5 bases). Germline CDR1 and CDR2: SGHRS and YFSETQ. Deletions cut 1 base from V and 5 bases from J, with 9 bases between. The CDR3 totals 13 residues. CDR3 sequence reads: CASSLTGWETQYF. DNA of the CDR3: TGCGCCAGCAGCTTGACAGGCTGGGAGACCCAGTACTTC. The full variable domain, in which reference TRBV5-1 and TRBJ2-5 provide the parts outside the CDR3, is KAGVTQTPRYLIKTRGQQVTLSCSPISGHRSVSWYQQTPGQGLQFLFEYFSETQRNKGNFPGRFSGRQFSNSRSEMNVSTLELGDSALYLCASSLTGWETQYFGPGTRLLVL.

The rearrangement uses TRBV12-3 or TRBV12-4 and TRBJ1-5; D not certain. V lost 0 bases, J lost 0 bases, and 9 bases lay in between. CDR3 length: 16 residues. CDR3 in DNA: TGTGCCAGCAGTTTAGCGCTCAGGCATAGCAATCAGCCCCAGCATTTT. This codes for CASSLALRHSNQPQHF.

This clonotype appeared many times. J is TRBJ1-2 and V is TRBV3-1; a possible D gene is TRBD1 (5 bases). V was trimmed by 1 base and J by 2 bases, leaving 14 bases between them. CDR1 and CDR2 from the germline V gene are LGHDT and YNNKEL (reference sequence). The length of the CDR3 is 16 residues. The DNA for the CDR3 is TGTGCCAGCAGCCAAGTCGGGGCCGCGGGGAACTATGGCTACACCTTC. Residues: CASSQVGAAGNYGYTF.

This chain uses TRBV24-1 with TRBJ2-1; 10 bases are a match to TRBD2. The ends lost 0 bases at V and 8 bases at J; junction bases unmatched: 0. Germline V gene sequence: CDR1 KGHDR, CDR2 SFDVKD. CDR3 length: 14 amino acids. The CDR3 DNA follows: TGTGCCACCAGTGATTTGACTAGCGGGGATGAGCAGTTCTTC. This gives the protein CATSDLTSGDEQFF.

In this sample, this clonotype turned up many times. V gene TRBV6-5 combines with J gene TRBJ2-1; 8 bases match TRBD2. The CDR3 length is 17 residues. Germline loops: CDR1 MNHEY, CDR2 SVGAGI. Unmatched junction bases numbered 11, after V lost 2 bases and J lost 5 bases. The DNA for the CDR3 is TGTGCCAGCAGTTACAGCTCCTTAGCGGGGAAGGACAATGAGCAGTTCTTC. Its protein is CASSYSSLAGKDNEQFF.

This clonotype was seen many times. This sequence joins TRBV4-3 and TRBJ2-3; 8 bases match TRBD2. J was trimmed by 6 bases and V by 3 bases; bases with no gene match: 11. CDR3 length: 16 amino acids. Germline loops: CDR1 LGHNA, CDR2 YSLEER. CDR3 DNA: TGCGCCAGCAGCCACGTTTCTGCGGGGGGAGTGGATACGCAGTATTTT. Translating it yields CASSHVSAGGVDTQYF.

This clonotype occurred many times. The chain combines TRBV7-9 with TRBJ2-7; TRBD2 might be the D (6 bases). The CDR3 runs 15 residues. Germline assignment: CDR1 SEHNR and CDR2 FQNEAQ (reference sequence). The ends were cut back, 6 bases at V and 6 bases at J, with 21 bases in the middle. The CDR3, as DNA: TGTGCCAGCAGGGTTGCGGGGACTTTCTCGGGCGAGCAGTACTTC. It encodes CASRVAGTFSGEQYF.

This clonotype was picked up a small number of times. This rearrangement joins TRBV5-1 to TRBJ2-5, with D possibly being TRBD1 (6 bases). Germline-derived CDR1 and CDR2 are SGHRS and YFSETQ. The CDR3 has 15 amino acids. V gave up 4 bases and J gave up 1 base, with 14 bases separating them. The chain's CDR3 is CASSPPQGFQETQYF. Here the CDR3 DNA reads TGCGCCAGCAGCCCCCCCCAGGGGTTCCAAGAGACCCAGTACTTC.

This clonotype was detected ten times or more. The chain employs TRBV3-1 and TRBJ2-3; D may be TRBD1 (6 bases). The CDR3 is 13 amino acids. Between the trimmed V and J ends, which lost 5 bases and 6 bases, there was a span of 12 bases. Germline V lookup: CDR1 LGHDT, CDR2 YNNKEL (reference sequence). Here the CDR3 reads CASSVQGADTQYF. The DNA for the CDR3 is TGTGCCAGCAGCGTACAGGGTGCGGATACGCAGTATTTT.